Listed below are T cell receptor beta chains from one sample, sequenced in a study of cytomegalovirus exposure and HLA in healthy donors. Measured with immunoSEQ multiplex PCR; TCRdb has only the in-frame clones, and not every one. The sample yields 85,000 to 100,000 clones, about nine tenths seen once. What was sequenced was PBMCs. The receptors come from a man under 40 in good health and CMV-seropositive. The CDR3 runs from the conserved cysteine through the conserved F or W. A D gene is named only where the DNA matches it firmly. Clone sizes are given selectively: once, few, many, or a class where the clone is expanded.

>NA|TRBV7-8|TRBJ2-3|NA
TGTGCCAGCAGCAACCGGCTAGGGGATTCGGGCACAGATACGCAGTATTTT
CASSNRLGDSGTDTQYF
>NA|TRBV19|TRBJ2-7|TRBD2
TGTGCCAGTAGTATCGCGACTAGCGGGATATACGAGCAGTACTTC
CASSIATSGIYEQYF
>once|TRBV28|TRBJ2-7|NA
TGTGCCAGCAGTCTCCCAGACAACGAGCAGTACTTC
CASSLPDNEQYF
>NA|TRBV6-1|TRBJ2-3|NA
TGTGCCAGCAGTCTTGGAACAGAAAGGACAGATACGCAGTATTTT
CASSLGTERTDTQYF
>NA|TRBV18|TRBJ2-3|TRBD1
TGTGCCAGCTCCACAGGGGGCACAGATACGCAGTATTTT
CASSTGGTDTQYF
>NA|TRBV30|TRBJ2-7|TRBD1
TGTGCCTGGGTAGGGACCGGGACAGGGAAACGAAAGCAGTACTTC
CAWVGTGTGKRKQYF
>NA|TRBV7-9|TRBJ2-7|TRBD2
TGTGCCAGCAGACCGAATCCGCGGGAGGACCCTTACGAGCAGTACTTC
CASRPNPREDPYEQYF
>NA|TRBV7-2|TRBJ2-5|NA
TGTGCCAGCCCCGGGAGAGGATACCAAGAGACCCAGTACTTC
CASPGRGYQETQYF
>NA|TRBV11-3|TRBJ2-1|NA
TGTGCCAGCAGCTTCGGCGCAGGTGAGCAGTTCTTC
CASSFGAGEQFF
>NA|TRBV6-1|TRBJ1-6|TRBD1
TGTGCCAGCAGTGTGGACAGGGGAGGATCACCCCTCCACTTT
CASSVDRGGSPLHF
>NA|TRBV5-6|TRBJ2-7|TRBD2
TGTGCCAGCAGCTTGATGGGCAGGGAGGGAGGCGAGCAGTACTTC
CASSLMGREGGEQYF
>NA|TRBV7-8|TRBJ2-1|TRBD1
TGTGCCAGCAGCTTATGGGACAGTTCCAATGAGCAGTTCTTC
CASSLWDSSNEQFF
>few|TRBV7-9|TRBJ2-1|TRBD2
TGTGCCAGCAGCGCGGGACTAGCGGAATACAATGAGCAGTTCTTC
CASSAGLAEYNEQFF
>NA|TRBV7-9|TRBJ1-2|NA
TGTGCCAGCAGCTTAGACTCCCGCGCCCATGGCTACACCTTC
CASSLDSRAHGYTF
>NA|TRBV7-2|TRBJ1-2|TRBD1
TGTGCCAGCAGCCCGGGACAGGGTAATAACTATGGCTACACCTTC
CASSPGQGNNYGYTF
>NA|TRBV11-2|TRBJ2-7|TRBD2
TGTGCCAGCAGCTCTGACAGACTAGCGGGAGGAAGGCAGTACTTC
CASSSDRLAGGRQYF
>NA|TRBV10-1|TRBJ2-2|NA
TGCGCCAGCAGTGATTCCGCCAGGGTGGACACCGGGGAGCTGTTTTTT
CASSDSARVDTGELFF
>NA|TRBV29-1|TRBJ2-3|TRBD1
TGCAGCGGCGACAGGGCCGGCACAGATACGCAGTATTTT
CSGDRAGTDTQYF
>NA|TRBV30|TRBJ1-3|TRBD1
TGTGCCTGGAACACAGGGGCTGGAAACACCATATATTTT
CAWNTGAGNTIYF
>NA|TRBV7-8|TRBJ2-7|TRBD1
TGTGCCAGCAGCCCCCAACGGACAGGGACCTACGAGCAGTACTTC
CASSPQRTGTYEQYF
>NA|TRBV6-1|TRBJ1-1|NA
TGTGCCGGCAGTGAATTCCAGGGAATGGACACTGAAGCTTTCTTT
CAGSEFQGMDTEAFF
>once|TRBV27|TRBJ2-7|TRBD2
TGTGCCAGCAGCCTTAGGGGACTAGCGCCTCTCGACGAGCAGTACTTC
CASSLRGLAPLDEQYF
>once|TRBV18|TRBJ2-5|TRBD2
TGTGCCAGCTCACTTAGCGGGAGTAAAGAGACCCAGTACTTC
CASSLSGSKETQYF
>NA|TRBV5-1|TRBJ2-7|NA
TGCGCCAGCAGCTTGTATAGCACAATCTACGAGCAGTACTTC
CASSLYSTIYEQYF
>few|TRBV30|TRBJ2-7|NA
TGTGCCTGGAGTTTCAACAGGTACGAGCAGTACTTC
CAWSFNRYEQYF